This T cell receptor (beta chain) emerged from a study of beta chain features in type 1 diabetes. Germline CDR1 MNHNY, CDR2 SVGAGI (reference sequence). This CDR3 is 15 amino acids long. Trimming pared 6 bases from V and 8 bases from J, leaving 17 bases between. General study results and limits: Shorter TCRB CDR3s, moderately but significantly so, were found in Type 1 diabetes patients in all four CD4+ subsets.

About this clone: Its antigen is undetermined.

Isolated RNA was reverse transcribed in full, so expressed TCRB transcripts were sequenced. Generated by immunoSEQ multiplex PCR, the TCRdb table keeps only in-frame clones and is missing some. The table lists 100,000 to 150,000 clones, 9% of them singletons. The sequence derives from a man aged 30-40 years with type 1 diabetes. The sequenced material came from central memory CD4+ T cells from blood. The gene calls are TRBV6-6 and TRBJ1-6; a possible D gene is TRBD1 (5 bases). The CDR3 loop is CASRSRAKADSPLHF. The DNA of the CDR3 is TGTGCCAGCAGATCCAGGGCAAAGGCGGATTCACCCCTCCACTTT.